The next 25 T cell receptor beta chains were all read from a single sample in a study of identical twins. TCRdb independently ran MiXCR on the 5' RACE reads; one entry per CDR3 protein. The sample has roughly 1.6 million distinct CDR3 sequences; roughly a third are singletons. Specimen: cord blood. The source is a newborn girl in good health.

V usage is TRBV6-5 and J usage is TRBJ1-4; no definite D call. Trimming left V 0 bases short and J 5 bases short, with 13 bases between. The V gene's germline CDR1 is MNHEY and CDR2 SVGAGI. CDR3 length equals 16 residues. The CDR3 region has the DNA TGTGCCAGCAGTTACTCGATGAGGCGTCTGAATGAAAAACTGTTTTTT. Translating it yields CASSYSMRRLNEKLFF.

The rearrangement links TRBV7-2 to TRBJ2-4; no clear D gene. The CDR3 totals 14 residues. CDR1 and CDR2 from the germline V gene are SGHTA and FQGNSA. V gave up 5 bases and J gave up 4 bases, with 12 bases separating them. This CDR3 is CASSVKAGKNIQYF. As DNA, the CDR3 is TGTGCCAGCAGCGTTAAGGCCGGAAAAAACATTCAGTACTTC.

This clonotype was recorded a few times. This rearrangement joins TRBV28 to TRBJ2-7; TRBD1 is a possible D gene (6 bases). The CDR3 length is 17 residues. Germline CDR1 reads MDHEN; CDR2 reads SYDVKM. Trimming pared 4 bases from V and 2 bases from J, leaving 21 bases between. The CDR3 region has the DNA TGTGCCAGCAGTTGGACCTATACAGGGAATAACACCTACGAGCAGTACTTC. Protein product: CASSWTYTGNNTYEQYF.

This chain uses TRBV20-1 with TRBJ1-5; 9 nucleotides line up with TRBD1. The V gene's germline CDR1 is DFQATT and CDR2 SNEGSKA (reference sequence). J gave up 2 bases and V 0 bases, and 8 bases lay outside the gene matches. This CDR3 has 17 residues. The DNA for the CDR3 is TGCAGTGCTAGAGAGGGACAGGGAGTATTTGGCAATCAGCCCCAGCATTTT. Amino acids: CSAREGQGVFGNQPQHF.

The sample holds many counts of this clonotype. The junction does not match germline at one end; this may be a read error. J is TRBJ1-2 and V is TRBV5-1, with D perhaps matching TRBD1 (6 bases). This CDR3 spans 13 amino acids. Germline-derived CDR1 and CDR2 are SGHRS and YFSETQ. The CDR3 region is CASSPRDTYGYTF. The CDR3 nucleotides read TGTGCCAGCAGCCCCCGGGACACCTATGGCTACACCTTC.

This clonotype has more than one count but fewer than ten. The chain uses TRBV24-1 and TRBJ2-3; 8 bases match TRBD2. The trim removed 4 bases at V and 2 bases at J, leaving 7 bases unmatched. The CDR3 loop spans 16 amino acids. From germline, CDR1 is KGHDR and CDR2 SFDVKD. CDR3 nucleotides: TGTGCCACCAGTGACCCCACTAGCGGATTCACAGATACGCAGTATTTT. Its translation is CATSDPTSGFTDTQYF.

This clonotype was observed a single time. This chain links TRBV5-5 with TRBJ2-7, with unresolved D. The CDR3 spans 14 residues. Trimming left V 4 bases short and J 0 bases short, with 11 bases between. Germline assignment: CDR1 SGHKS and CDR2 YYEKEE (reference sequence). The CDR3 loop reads CASSVVVGSYEQYF. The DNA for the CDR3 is TGTGCCAGCAGCGTAGTGGTCGGCTCCTACGAGCAGTACTTC.

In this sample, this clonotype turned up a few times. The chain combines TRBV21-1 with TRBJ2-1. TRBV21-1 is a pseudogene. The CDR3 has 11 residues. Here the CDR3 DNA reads TGTGCCGGTCGGGGTTACAATGAGCAGTTCTTC. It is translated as CAGRGYNEQFF.

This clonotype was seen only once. CDR3 region: CASSPDGYNSPLHF. DNA of the CDR3: TGCGCCAGCAGCCCGGACGGTTATAATTCACCCCTCCACTTT. The chain joins TRBV5-1 to TRBJ1-6; D gene ambiguous. V was cut by 4 bases and J by 4 bases, with 9 bases left in between. CDR1 SGHRS and CDR2 YFSETQ come from the germline V gene. The CDR3 has 14 residues.

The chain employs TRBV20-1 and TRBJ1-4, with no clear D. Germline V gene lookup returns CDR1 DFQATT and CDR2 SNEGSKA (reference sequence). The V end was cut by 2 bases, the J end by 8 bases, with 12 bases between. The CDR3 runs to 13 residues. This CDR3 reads CSARSQTGEKLFF. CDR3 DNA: TGCAGTGCTAGAAGCCAAACGGGAGAAAAACTGTTTTTT.

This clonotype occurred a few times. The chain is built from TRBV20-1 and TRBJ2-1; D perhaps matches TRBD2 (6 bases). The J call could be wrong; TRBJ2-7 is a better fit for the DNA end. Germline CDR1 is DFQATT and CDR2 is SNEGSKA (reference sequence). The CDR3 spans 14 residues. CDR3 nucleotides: TGCAGTGCTAGCGGGAGACCCTCCTACAATGAGCAGTACTTC. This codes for CSASGRPSYNEQYF.

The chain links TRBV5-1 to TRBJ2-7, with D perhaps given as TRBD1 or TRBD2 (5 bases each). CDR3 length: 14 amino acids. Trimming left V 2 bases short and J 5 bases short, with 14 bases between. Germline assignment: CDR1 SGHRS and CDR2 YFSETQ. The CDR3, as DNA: TGCGCCAGCAGCTTCTCGGGACGTCTTGACGAGCAGTACTTC. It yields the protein CASSFSGRLDEQYF.

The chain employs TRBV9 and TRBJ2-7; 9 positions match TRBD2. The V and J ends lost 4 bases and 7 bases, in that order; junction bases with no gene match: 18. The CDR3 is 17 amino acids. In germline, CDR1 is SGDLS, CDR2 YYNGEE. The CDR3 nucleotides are TGTGCCAGCAGCCCAATTTCGGGAACTAGCGGGTACAATGAGCAGTACTTC. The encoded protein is CASSPISGTSGYNEQYF.

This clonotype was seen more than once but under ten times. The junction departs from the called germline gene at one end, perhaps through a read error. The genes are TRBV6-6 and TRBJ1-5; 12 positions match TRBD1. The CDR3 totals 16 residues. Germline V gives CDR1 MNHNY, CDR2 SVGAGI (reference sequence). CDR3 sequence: CASSDSGQGARQPQHF. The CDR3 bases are TGTGCCAGCAGTGACTCGGGACAGGGGGCAAGGCAGCCCCAGCATTTT.

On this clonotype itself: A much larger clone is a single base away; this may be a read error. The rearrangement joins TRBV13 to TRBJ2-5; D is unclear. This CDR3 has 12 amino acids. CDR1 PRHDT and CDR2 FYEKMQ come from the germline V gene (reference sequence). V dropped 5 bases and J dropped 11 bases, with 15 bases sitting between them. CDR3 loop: CASSVRAGEQYF. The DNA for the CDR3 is TGTGCCAGCAGCGTCCGAGCCGGTGAGCAGTACTTC.

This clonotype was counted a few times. The chain's CDR3 is CASSQIGTIADTQYF. For the CDR3, the DNA is TGTGCCAGCAGCCAGATCGGGACTATTGCAGATACGCAGTATTTT. The chain couples TRBV4-2 to TRBJ2-3; 7 bases map to TRBD2. Germline V lookup: CDR1 LGHNA, CDR2 YNFKEQ. The CDR3 spans 15 residues. Trimming cost V 3 bases and J 4 bases; bases outside gene matches: 7.

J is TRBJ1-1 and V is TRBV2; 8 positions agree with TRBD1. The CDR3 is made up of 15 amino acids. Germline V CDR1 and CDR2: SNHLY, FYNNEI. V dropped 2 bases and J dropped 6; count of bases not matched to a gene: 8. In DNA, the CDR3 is TGTGCCAGCAGTGAATGGCAGGGGGCCATCGCTGAAGCTTTCTTT. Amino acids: CASSEWQGAIAEAFF.

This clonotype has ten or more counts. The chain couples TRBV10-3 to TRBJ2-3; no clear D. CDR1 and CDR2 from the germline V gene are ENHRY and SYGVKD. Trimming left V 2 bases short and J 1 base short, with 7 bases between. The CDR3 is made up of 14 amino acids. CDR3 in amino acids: CAISEPGGTDTQYF. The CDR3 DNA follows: TGTGCCATCAGTGAGCCTGGGGGCACAGATACGCAGTATTTT.

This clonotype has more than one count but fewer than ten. The CDR3 is CASSLWGLAGDNEQFF. The CDR3 DNA follows: TGCGCCAGCAGCTTGTGGGGACTAGCGGGGGACAATGAGCAGTTCTTC. The chain has TRBV5-1 and TRBJ2-1, with 14 bases that match TRBD2. The CDR3 consists of 16 residues. V was clipped by 1 base and J by 5 bases; unmatched bases: 2. Per germline, CDR1 SGHRS and CDR2 YFSETQ.

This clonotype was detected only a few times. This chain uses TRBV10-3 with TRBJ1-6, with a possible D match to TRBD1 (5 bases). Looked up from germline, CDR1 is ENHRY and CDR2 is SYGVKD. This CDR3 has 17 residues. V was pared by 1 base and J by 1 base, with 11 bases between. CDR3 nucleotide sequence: TGTGCCATCAGTGAGTACGCCGAGGGGTCCTATAATTCACCCCTCCACTTT. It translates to CAISEYAEGSYNSPLHF.

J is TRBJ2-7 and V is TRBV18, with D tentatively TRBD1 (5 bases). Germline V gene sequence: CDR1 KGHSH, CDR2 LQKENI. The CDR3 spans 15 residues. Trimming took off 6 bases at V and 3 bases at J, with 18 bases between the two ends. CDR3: CASSPTARRGYEQYF. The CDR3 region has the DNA TGTGCCAGCTCGCCCACCGCTCGTAGGGGCTACGAGCAGTACTTC.

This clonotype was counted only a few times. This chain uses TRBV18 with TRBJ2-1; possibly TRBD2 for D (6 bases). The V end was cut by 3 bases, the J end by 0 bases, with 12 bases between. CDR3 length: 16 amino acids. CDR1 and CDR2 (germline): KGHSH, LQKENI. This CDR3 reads CASSPVSGGSYNEQFF. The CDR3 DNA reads TGTGCCAGCTCACCCGTCTCCGGGGGCTCCTACAATGAGCAGTTCTTC.

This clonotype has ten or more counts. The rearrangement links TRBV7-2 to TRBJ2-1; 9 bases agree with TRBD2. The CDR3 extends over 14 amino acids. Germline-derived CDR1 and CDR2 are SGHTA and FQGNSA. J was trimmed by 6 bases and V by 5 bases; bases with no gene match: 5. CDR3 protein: CASSAGLAGNEQFF. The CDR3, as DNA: TGTGCCAGCAGCGCGGGACTAGCAGGCAATGAGCAGTTCTTC.

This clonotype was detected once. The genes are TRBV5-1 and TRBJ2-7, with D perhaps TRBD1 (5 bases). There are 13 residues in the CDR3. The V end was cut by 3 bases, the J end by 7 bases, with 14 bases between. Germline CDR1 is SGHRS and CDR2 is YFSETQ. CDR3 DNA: TGCGCCAGCAGCTGGCAGGGCTACAATGAGCAGTACTTC. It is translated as CASSWQGYNEQYF. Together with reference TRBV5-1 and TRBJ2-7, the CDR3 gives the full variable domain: KAGVTQTPRYLIKTRGQQVTLSCSPISGHRSVSWYQQTPGQGLQFLFEYFSETQRNKGNFPGRFSGRQFSNSRSEMNVSTLELGDSALYLCASSWQGYNEQYFGPGTRLTVT.

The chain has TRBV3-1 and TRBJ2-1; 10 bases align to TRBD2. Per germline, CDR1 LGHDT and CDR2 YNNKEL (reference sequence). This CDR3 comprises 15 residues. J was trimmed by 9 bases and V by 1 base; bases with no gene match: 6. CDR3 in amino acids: CASSQAPLAGVEQFF. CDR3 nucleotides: TGTGCCAGCAGCCAAGCCCCCCTAGCGGGAGTTGAGCAGTTCTTC.